Described below is a single T cell receptor beta chain sequence and its context. These data are taken from a study of spatial heterogeneity in lung cancer. About the research overall: A unique TCR and UMI combination showed up more than ten times in raw reads, on average.

TCRdb analysed the 5' RACE reads with MiXCR anew, one entry per CDR3 protein. Seen here are roughly 91,000 distinct CDR3 sequences, approximately 20% observed once, and the top ten hold less than 7.5%. Germline V gene data show CDR1 as DFQATT and CDR2 as SNEGSKA (reference sequence). V was cut by 1 base and J by 3 bases, with 15 bases left in between. The CDR3 consists of 16 residues. Time point defined: sample taken at primary tumor resection. Whole RNA, isolated from tumor, nontumor lung or frozen PBMC, was sequenced without prior sorting. Sequencing was performed on PBMCs, taken at surgery. The sequence was collected from a male donor with early-stage non-small cell lung cancer. V usage is TRBV20-1 and J usage is TRBJ2-2; D gene uncertain. The DNA for the CDR3 is TGCAGTGCTAGAGGTCAATGGGCGCCGGACACCGGGGAGCTGTTTTTT. This translates into CSARGQWAPDTGELFF.